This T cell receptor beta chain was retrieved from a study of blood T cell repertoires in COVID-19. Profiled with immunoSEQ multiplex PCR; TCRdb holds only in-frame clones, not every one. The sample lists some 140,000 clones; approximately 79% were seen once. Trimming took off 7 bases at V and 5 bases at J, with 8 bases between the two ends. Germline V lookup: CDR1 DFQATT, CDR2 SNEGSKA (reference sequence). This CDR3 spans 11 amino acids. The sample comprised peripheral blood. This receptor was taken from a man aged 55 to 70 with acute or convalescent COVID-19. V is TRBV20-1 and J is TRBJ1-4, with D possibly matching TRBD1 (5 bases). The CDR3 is CSVPGNEKLFF. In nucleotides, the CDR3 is TGCAGTGTCCCAGGGAATGAAAAACTGTTTTTT.